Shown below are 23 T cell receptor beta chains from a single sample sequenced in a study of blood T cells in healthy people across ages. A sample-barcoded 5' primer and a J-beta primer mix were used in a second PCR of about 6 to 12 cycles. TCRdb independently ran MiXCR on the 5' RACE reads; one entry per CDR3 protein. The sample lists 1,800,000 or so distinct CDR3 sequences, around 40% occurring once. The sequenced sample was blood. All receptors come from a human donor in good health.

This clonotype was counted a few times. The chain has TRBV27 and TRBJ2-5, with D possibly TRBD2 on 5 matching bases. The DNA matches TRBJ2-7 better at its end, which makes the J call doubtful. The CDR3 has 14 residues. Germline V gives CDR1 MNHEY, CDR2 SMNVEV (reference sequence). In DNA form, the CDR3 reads TGTGCCAGCAGTTTACCCGGGGATGGGTACGAGCAGTACTTC. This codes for CASSLPGDGYEQYF.

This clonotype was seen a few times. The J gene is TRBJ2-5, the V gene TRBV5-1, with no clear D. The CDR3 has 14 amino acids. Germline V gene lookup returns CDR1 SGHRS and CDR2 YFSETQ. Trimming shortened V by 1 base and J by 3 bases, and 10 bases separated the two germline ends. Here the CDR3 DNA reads TGCGCCAGCAGCTTGATGGGTGAGAAAGAGACCCAGTACTTC. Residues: CASSLMGEKETQYF.

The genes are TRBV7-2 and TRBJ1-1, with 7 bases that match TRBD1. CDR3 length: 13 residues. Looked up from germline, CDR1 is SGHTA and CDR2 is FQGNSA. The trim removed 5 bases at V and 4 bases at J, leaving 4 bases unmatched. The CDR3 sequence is CASSTDRVTEAFF. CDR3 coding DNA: TGTGCCAGCAGCACCGACAGGGTCACTGAAGCTTTCTTT.

CDR3 DNA sequence: TGCGCCAGCAGCTTGCCCTCCGGGACTAGCGGGGTCGCGAACACCGGGGAGCTGTTTTTT. As protein: CASSLPSGTSGVANTGELFF. V gene TRBV5-1 combines with J gene TRBJ2-2; 13 nucleotides agree with TRBD2. Germline V lookup: CDR1 SGHRS, CDR2 YFSETQ. Trimming took 1 base from V and 0 from J; bases not matched to a gene: 9. This CDR3 has 20 residues.

The CDR3 DNA reads TGCCGCCACGCAGGGGCGAGCACAGATACGCAGTATTTT. Translated, it gives CRHAGASTDTQYF. The chain carries TRBV29-1 and TRBJ2-3, with D possibly being TRBD1 (6 bases). Germline V CDR1 and CDR2: SQVTM, ANQGSEA. This CDR3 is 13 amino acids long.

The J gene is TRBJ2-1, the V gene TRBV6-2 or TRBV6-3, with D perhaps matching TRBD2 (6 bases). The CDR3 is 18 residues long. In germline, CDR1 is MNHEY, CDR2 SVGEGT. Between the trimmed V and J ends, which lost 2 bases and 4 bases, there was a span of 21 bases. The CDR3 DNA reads TGTGCCAGCAGTTACGTGACTGGAGGGGCTTCGAAATACAATGAGCAGTTCTTC. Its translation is CASSYVTGGASKYNEQFF.

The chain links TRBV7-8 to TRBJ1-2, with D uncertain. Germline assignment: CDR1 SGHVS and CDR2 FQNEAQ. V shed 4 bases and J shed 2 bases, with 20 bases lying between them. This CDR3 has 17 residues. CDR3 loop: CASSSLEATEINYGYTF. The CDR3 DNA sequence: TGTGCCAGCAGCTCCCTCGAGGCTACAGAGATAAACTATGGCTACACCTTC.

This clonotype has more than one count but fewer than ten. CDR3 residues: CASSGQLPSTDTQYF. CDR3 DNA: TGTGCCAGCAGCGGACAGCTACCCTCCACAGATACGCAGTATTTT. V and J are TRBV7-9 and TRBJ2-3; D may be TRBD1 (6 bases). V dropped 5 bases and J dropped 2 bases, with 14 bases sitting between them. This CDR3 has 15 amino acids. The germline V gene encodes CDR1 SEHNR and CDR2 FQNEAQ (reference sequence).

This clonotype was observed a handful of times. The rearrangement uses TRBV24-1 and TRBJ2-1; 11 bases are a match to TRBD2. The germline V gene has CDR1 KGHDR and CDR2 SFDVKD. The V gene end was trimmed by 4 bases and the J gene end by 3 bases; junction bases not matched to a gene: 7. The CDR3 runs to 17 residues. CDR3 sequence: CATSETSGGSSYNEQFF. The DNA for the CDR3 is TGTGCCACCAGTGAAACTAGCGGGGGTTCAAGCTACAATGAGCAGTTCTTC.

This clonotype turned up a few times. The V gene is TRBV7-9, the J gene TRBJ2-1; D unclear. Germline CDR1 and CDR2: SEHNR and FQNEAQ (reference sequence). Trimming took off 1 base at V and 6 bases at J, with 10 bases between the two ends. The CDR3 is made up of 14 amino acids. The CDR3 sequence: CASSLVAGFNEQFF. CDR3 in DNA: TGTGCCAGCAGCTTAGTCGCAGGTTTCAATGAGCAGTTCTTC.

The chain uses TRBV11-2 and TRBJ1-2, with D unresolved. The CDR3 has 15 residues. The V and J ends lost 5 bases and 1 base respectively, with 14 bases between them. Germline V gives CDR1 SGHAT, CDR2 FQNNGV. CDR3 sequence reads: CASSLLKEFNYGYTF. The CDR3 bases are TGTGCCAGCAGCCTCCTGAAAGAGTTTAACTATGGCTACACCTTC. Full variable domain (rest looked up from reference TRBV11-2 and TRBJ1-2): EAGVAQSPRYKIIEKRQSVAFWCNPISGHATLYWYQQILGQGPKLLIQFQNNGVVDDSQLPKDRFSAERLKGVDSTLKIQPAKLEDSAVYLCASSLLKEFNYGYTFGSGTRLTVV.

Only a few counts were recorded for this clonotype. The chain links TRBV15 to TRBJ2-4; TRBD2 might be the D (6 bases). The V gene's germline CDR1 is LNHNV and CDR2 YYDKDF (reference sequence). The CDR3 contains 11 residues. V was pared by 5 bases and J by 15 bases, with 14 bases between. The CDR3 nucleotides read TGTGCCACCAGCTGGAGGGGAGATCTGTACTTC. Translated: CATSWRGDLYF. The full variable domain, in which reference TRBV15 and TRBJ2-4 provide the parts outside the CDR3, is DAMVIQNPRYQVTQFGKPVTLSCSQTLNHNVMYWYQQKSSQAPKLLFHYYDKDFNNEADTPDNFQSRRPNTSFCFLDIRSPGLGDTAMYLCATSWRGDLYFGAGTRLSVL.

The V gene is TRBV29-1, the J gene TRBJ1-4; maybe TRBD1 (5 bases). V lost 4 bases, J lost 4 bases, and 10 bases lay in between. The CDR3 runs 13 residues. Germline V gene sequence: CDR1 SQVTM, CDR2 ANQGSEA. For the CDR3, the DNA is TGCAGCGTTGTGGGACGGGGTAATGAAAAACTGTTTTTT. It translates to CSVVGRGNEKLFF.

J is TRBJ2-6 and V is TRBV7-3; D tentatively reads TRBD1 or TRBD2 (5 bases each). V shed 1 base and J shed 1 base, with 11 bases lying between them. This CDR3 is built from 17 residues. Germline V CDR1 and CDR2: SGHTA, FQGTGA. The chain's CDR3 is CASSLRGDYSGANVLTF. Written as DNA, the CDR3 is TGTGCCAGCAGCTTAAGAGGGGATTATTCTGGGGCCAACGTCCTGACTTTC.

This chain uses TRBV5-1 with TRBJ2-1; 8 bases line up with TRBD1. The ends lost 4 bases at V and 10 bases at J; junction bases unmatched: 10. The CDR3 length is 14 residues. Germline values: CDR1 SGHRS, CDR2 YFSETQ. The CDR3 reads CASSKIQGVDEQFF. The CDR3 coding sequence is TGCGCCAGCAGCAAAATACAGGGGGTCGACGAGCAGTTCTTC.

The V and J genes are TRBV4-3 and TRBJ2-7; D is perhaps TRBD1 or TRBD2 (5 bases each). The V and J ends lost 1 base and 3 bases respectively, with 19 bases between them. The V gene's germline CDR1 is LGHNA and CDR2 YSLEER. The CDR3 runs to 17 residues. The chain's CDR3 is CASSQATGDDFGYEQYF. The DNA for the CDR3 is TGCGCCAGCAGCCAAGCGACCGGGGACGACTTCGGCTACGAGCAGTACTTC.

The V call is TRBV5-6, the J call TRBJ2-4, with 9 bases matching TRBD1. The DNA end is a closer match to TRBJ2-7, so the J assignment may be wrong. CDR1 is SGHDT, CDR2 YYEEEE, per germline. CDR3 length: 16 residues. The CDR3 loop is CASSRTRDRDAYEQYF. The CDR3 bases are TGTGCCAGCAGCCGCACCCGGGACAGGGATGCCTACGAGCAGTACTTC.

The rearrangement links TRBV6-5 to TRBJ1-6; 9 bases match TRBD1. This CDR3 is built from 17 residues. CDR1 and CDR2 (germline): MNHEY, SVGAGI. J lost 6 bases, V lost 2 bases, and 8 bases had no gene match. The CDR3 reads CASSYPPDRGLNSPLHF. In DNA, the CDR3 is TGTGCCAGCAGTTACCCTCCGGACAGGGGACTTAATTCACCCCTCCACTTT.

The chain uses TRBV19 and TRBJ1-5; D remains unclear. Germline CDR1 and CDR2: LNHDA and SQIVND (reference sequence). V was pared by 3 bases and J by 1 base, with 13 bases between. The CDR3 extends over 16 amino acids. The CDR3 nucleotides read TGTGCCAGTAGTATGGGCAGGAGGTTGAGCAATCAGCCCCAGCATTTT. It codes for CASSMGRRLSNQPQHF. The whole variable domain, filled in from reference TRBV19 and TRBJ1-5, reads DGGITQSPKYLFRKEGQNVTLSCEQNLNHDAMYWYRQDPGQGLRLIYYSQIVNDFQKGDIAEGYSVSREKKESFPLTVTSAQKNPTAFYLCASSMGRRLSNQPQHFGDGTRLSIL.

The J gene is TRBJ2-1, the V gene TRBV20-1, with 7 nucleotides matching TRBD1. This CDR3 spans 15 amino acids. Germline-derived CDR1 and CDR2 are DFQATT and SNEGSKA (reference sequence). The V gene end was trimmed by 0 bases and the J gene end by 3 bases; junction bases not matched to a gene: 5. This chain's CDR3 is CSARDQRGRYNEQFF. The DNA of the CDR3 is TGCAGTGCTAGAGATCAAAGGGGGCGCTACAATGAGCAGTTCTTC.

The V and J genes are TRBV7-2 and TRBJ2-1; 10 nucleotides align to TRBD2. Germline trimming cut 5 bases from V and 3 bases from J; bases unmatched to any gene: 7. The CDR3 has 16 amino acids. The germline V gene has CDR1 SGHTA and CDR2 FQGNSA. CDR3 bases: TGTGCCAGCAGCCCCATTAGCGGGGGGTTCTACAATGAGCAGTTCTTC. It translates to CASSPISGGFYNEQFF. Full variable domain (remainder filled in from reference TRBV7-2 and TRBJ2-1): GAGVSQSPSNKVTEKGKDVELRCDPISGHTALYWYRQSLGQGLEFLIYFQGNSAPDKSGLPSDRFSAERTGGSVSTLTIQRTQQEDSAVYLCASSPISGGFYNEQFFGPGTRLTVL.

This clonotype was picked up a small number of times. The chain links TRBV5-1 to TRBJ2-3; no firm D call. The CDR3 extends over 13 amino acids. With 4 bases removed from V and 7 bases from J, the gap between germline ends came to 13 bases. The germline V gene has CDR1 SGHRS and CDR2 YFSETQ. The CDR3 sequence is CASSMGSGYTQYF. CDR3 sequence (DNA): TGCGCCAGCAGCATGGGGTCAGGCTATACGCAGTATTTT. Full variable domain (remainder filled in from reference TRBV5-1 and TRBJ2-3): KAGVTQTPRYLIKTRGQQVTLSCSPISGHRSVSWYQQTPGQGLQFLFEYFSETQRNKGNFPGRFSGRQFSNSRSEMNVSTLELGDSALYLCASSMGSGYTQYFGPGTRLTVL.

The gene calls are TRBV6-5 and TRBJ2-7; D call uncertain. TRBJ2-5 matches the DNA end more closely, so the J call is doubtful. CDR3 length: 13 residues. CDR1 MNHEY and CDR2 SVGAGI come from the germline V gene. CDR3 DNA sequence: TGTGCCAGCAGTTACTCTGCCCGAGAGACCCAGTACTTC. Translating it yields CASSYSARETQYF.